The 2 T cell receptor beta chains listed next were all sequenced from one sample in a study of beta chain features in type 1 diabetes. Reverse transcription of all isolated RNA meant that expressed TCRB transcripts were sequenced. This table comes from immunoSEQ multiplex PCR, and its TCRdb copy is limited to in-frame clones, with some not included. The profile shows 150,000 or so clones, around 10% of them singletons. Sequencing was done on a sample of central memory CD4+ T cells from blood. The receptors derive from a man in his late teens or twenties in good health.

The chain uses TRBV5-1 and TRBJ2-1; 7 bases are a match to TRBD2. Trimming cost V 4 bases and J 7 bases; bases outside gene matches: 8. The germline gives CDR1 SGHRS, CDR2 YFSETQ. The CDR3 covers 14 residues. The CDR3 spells CASSDTSATNEQFF. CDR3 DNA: TGCGCCAGCAGCGACACTAGCGCGACAAATGAGCAGTTCTTC.

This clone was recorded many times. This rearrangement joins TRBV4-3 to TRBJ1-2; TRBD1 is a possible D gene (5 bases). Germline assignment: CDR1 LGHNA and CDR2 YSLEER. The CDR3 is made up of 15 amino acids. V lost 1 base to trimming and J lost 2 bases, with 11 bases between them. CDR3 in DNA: TGCGCCAGCAGCCAAGGAGACGCAGGGAACTATGGCTACACCTTC. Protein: CASSQGDAGNYGYTF.